The 21 T cell receptor beta chains below all came from one sample that was sequenced in a study of OX40 agonist ivuxolimab in advanced cancers. Produced via immunoSEQ multiplex PCR; TCRdb's table is partial and in-frame only. The sample records roughly 60,000 clones, less than 90% being singletons. The material sequenced was CD4+ or CD8+ T cells sorted from blood, taken in a trial of the OX40 agonist ivuxolimab. These receptors came from an adult with an advanced solid tumor such as melanoma, head and neck, liver or kidney cancer.

This clone was recorded once. The rearrangement links TRBV7-3 to TRBJ2-2, with 7 bases identical to TRBD1. The CDR3 is 15 residues long. Trimming at V came to 4 bases and at J to 3 bases, leaving 5 bases not matched to a gene. The germline gives CDR1 SGHTA, CDR2 FQGTGA. Here the CDR3 reads CASSSDRVYTGELFF. The CDR3 coding sequence is TGTGCCAGCAGCTCTGACAGGGTATACACCGGGGAGCTGTTTTTT.

This chain connects TRBV30 to TRBJ1-2; D perhaps matches TRBD1 (6 bases). This CDR3 comprises 18 residues. Trimming took off 3 bases at V and 2 bases at J, with 25 bases between the two ends. Germline V gene sequence: CDR1 GTSNPN, CDR2 SVGIG (reference sequence). The CDR3 DNA is TGTGCCTGGAGCGGACCCGAAAACCGTAACAGGGCCAACTATGGCTACACCTTC. It translates to CAWSGPENRNRANYGYTF.

This chain joins TRBV5-5 and TRBJ1-6; D possibly corresponds to TRBD1 (5 bases). The CDR3 contains 15 residues. Germline V CDR1 and CDR2: SGHKS, YYEKEE (reference sequence). V shed 0 bases and J shed 3 bases, with 7 bases lying between them. Written as DNA, the CDR3 is TGTGCCAGCAGCTTGGGACAGTACTATAATTCACCCCTCCACTTT. Its translation: CASSLGQYYNSPLHF.

CDR3 residues: CASSRLGGRSGELFF. As DNA, the CDR3 is TGTGCCAGCAGCCGCCTTGGCGGGAGGTCCGGGGAGCTGTTTTTT. The chain links TRBV28 to TRBJ2-2, with 8 bases aligning to TRBD2. CDR1 and CDR2 from the germline V gene are MDHEN and SYDVKM. The CDR3 loop spans 15 amino acids. V gave up 6 bases and J gave up 6 bases; unmatched junction bases: 9. The full variable domain, its missing parts supplied by reference TRBV28 and TRBJ2-2, is DVKVTQSSRYLVKRTGEKVFLECVQDMDHENMFWYRQDPGLGLRLIYFSYDVKMKEKGDIPEGYSVSREKKERFSLILESASTNQTSMYLCASSRLGGRSGELFFGEGSRLTVL.

The rearrangement uses TRBV5-1 and TRBJ2-3; D is perhaps TRBD1 or TRBD2 (5 bases each). Germline V lookup: CDR1 SGHRS, CDR2 YFSETQ. CDR3 size: 17 residues. The ends were cut back, 0 bases at V and 2 bases at J, with 16 bases in the middle. CDR3 bases: TGCGCCAGCAGCTTGGGGGGACCAGCAGACCACACAGATACGCAGTATTTT. It translates to CASSLGGPADHTDTQYF. The variable domain in full, completed from reference TRBV5-1 and TRBJ2-3, reads KAGVTQTPRYLIKTRGQQVTLSCSPISGHRSVSWYQQTPGQGLQFLFEYFSETQRNKGNFPGRFSGRQFSNSRSEMNVSTLELGDSALYLCASSLGGPADHTDTQYFGPGTRLTVL.

The rearrangement links TRBV6-1 to TRBJ2-3; no reliable D call. There are 14 residues in the CDR3. Between the trimmed V and J ends, which lost 3 bases and 8 bases, there was a span of 15 bases. CDR1 and CDR2 from the germline V gene are MNHNS and SASEGT. The CDR3 DNA follows: TGTGCCAGCAGTGACTCTGCAGTCCGTGGTACGCAGTATTTT. This encodes CASSDSAVRGTQYF.

The chain recombines TRBV10-3 with TRBJ1-3; a possible D gene is TRBD1 (5 bases). The CDR3 has 14 amino acids. The V gene lost 4 bases and the J gene lost 4 bases, with 11 bases spanning the gap. In germline, CDR1 is ENHRY, CDR2 SYGVKD. DNA of the CDR3: TGTGCCATCAGTGGAGGGACGCCGGGAAACACCATATATTTT. It codes for CAISGGTPGNTIYF.

J is TRBJ2-5 and V is TRBV28; TRBD2 matches at 8 bases. The junction had 8 bases not matched to a gene; V was cut back by 5 bases and J by 3 bases. The CDR3 extends over 15 amino acids. Germline loops: CDR1 MDHEN, CDR2 SYDVKM. This CDR3 reads CASSPRGAGEETQYF. The DNA for the CDR3 is TGTGCCAGCAGTCCCCGAGGAGCGGGGGAAGAGACCCAGTACTTC.

This rearrangement joins TRBV5-6 to TRBJ1-2; 9 bases fit TRBD1. The CDR3 covers 15 residues. The germline V gene has CDR1 SGHDT and CDR2 YYEEEE. The J segment lost 8 bases and the V segment lost 3 bases, leaving 11 bases of the junction unmatched. The CDR3 DNA reads as TGTGCCAGCAGCTGGGGGACAGGGAATTCGGTCGGCTACACCTTC. It encodes CASSWGTGNSVGYTF. Based on the CDR3 plus reference TRBV5-6 and TRBJ1-2, the full variable domain is DAGVTQSPTHLIKTRGQQVTLRCSPKSGHDTVSWYQQALGQGPQFIFQYYEEEERQRGNFPDRFSGHQFPNYSSELNVNALLLGDSALYLCASSWGTGNSVGYTFGSGTRLTVV.

V usage is TRBV5-4 and J usage is TRBJ2-3; 8 positions match TRBD2. Trimming took 1 base from V and 5 from J; bases not matched to a gene: 6. The germline gives CDR1 SGHNT, CDR2 YYREEE (reference sequence). This CDR3 region has 15 residues. CDR3 sequence reads: CASSLTTSARDTQYF. The CDR3 coding sequence is TGTGCCAGCAGCTTGACGACTAGCGCTAGAGATACGCAGTATTTT.

The chain has TRBV5-5 and TRBJ2-7; 9 positions agree with TRBD2. The V segment lost 0 bases and the J segment 2 bases; nucleotides outside the gene matches: 6. The CDR3 covers 16 residues. Germline V gene sequence: CDR1 SGHKS, CDR2 YYEKEE (reference sequence). CDR3 in amino acids: CASSLDFSSGAYEQYF. CDR3 bases: TGTGCCAGCAGCTTGGATTTTTCTAGCGGGGCCTACGAGCAGTACTTC.

This rearrangement joins TRBV6-5 to TRBJ1-1; a possible D gene is TRBD1 (5 bases). In germline, CDR1 is MNHEY, CDR2 SVGAGI. Trimming took 5 bases from V and 0 from J, leaving 10 bases between them. The CDR3 runs to 14 residues. The CDR3 reads CASSVTTVNTEAFF. CDR3 bases: TGTGCCAGCAGTGTAACGACAGTGAACACTGAAGCTTTCTTT.

V usage is TRBV6-1 and J usage is TRBJ2-7; 7 nucleotides line up with TRBD2. The junction had 6 bases not matched to a gene; V was cut back by 4 bases and J by 0 bases. The CDR3 extends over 15 amino acids. Per germline, CDR1 MNHNS and CDR2 SASEGT. CDR3 coding DNA: TGTGCCAGCAGTGTTGGGACTACGATCTCCTACGAGCAGTACTTC. This sequence encodes CASSVGTTISYEQYF.

The CDR3 DNA sequence: TGTGCCATCTACCGGGAGGGTTCCTACGAGCAGTACTTC. This sequence encodes CAIYREGSYEQYF. The rearrangement joins TRBV10-3 to TRBJ2-7; 8 bases align to TRBD2. This CDR3 is 13 amino acids long. Germline loops: CDR1 ENHRY, CDR2 SYGVKD. J lost 1 base, V lost 8 bases, and 4 bases had no gene match.

The chain recombines TRBV10-2 with TRBJ2-1; unclear D gene. The CDR3 has 14 residues. V lost 2 bases and J 1 base, leaving 6 bases between the germline ends. The germline V gene has CDR1 WSHSY and CDR2 SAAADI. The CDR3 nucleotides read TGCGCCAGCAGTGAGCTTAGTTCCTACAATGAGCAGTTCTTC. This translates into CASSELSSYNEQFF.

The chain is built from TRBV5-8 and TRBJ2-3; 8 bases align to TRBD2. With 6 bases clipped from V and 6 bases from J, the junction kept 12 bases outside the gene matches. CDR3 length equals 15 residues. Germline V gene data show CDR1 as SGHTS and CDR2 as YDEGEE. The CDR3 bases are TGTGCCAGCATCCTAGCGGGTTTCAGCCCGGATACGCAGTATTTT. It specifies CASILAGFSPDTQYF.

This clone was counted once. J is TRBJ2-5 and V is TRBV7-8; D remains ambiguous. The J call is doubtful: the DNA matches TRBJ2-7 better. Germline CDR1 reads SGHVS; CDR2 reads FQNEAQ. The CDR3 consists of 13 residues. The CDR3 reads CASSKDGTYEQYF. In DNA form, the CDR3 reads TGTGCCAGCAGCAAGGACGGAACCTACGAGCAGTACTTC.

This clone is a singleton in its sample. The chain employs TRBV5-3 and TRBJ1-1; TRBD1 aligns across 7 bases. TRBV5-3 is placed among ORFs of uncertain function. V dropped 3 bases and J dropped 0; count of bases not matched to a gene: 11. There are 17 residues in the CDR3. The CDR3 is CARSSGQKYKMNTEAFF. The CDR3 DNA reads TGTGCCAGAAGCTCGGGACAGAAATACAAGATGAACACTGAAGCTTTCTTT.

This chain links TRBV27 with TRBJ1-4, with D tentatively TRBD1 (5 bases). V was shortened by 10 bases and J by 9 bases, with 18 bases between the two germline ends. The CDR3 loop spans 13 amino acids. Germline V lookup: CDR1 MNHEY, CDR2 SMNVEV (reference sequence). For the CDR3, the DNA is TGTGCCAAACGGGGGGAAGTCAGCAAAAAACTGTTTTTT. This gives the protein CAKRGEVSKKLFF.

The chain combines TRBV27 with TRBJ1-1; the match to TRBD1 covers 7 bases. After removal of 4 bases from V and 2 bases from J, the junction contained 4 bases not matched to a gene. CDR3 length: 14 amino acids. CDR1 MNHEY and CDR2 SMNVEV come from the germline V gene (reference sequence). The CDR3 reads CASSSGQLNTEAFF. CDR3 coding DNA: TGTGCCAGCAGTTCGGGACAGCTCAACACTGAAGCTTTCTTT.

This chain connects TRBV4-2 to TRBJ1-4; TRBD1 aligns across 10 bases. Per the germline V gene, CDR1 is LGHNA and CDR2 is YNFKEQ. The CDR3 consists of 15 residues. Germline trimming cut 4 bases from V and 8 bases from J; bases unmatched to any gene: 7. CDR3 loop: CASSPWATGGEKLFF. The CDR3 DNA sequence: TGTGCCAGCAGCCCCTGGGCGACAGGGGGCGAAAAACTGTTTTTT.